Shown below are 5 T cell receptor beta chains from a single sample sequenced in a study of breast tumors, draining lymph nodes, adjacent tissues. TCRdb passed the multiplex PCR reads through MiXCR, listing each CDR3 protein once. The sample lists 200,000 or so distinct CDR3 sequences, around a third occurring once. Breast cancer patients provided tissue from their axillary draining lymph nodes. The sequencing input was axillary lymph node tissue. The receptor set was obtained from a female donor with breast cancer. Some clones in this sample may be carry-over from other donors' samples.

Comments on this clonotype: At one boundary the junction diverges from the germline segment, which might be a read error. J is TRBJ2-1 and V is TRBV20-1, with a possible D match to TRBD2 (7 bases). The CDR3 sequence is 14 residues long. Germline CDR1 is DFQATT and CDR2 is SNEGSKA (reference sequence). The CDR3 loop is CGASPGGPGNEQFF. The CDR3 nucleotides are TGTGGTGCTAGCCCCGGGGGGCCGGGGAATGAGCAGTTCTTC.

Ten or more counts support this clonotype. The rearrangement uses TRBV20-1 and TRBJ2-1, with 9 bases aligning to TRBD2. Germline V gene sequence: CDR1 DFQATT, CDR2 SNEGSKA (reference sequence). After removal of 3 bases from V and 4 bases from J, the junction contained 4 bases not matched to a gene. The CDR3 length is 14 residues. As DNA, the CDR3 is TGCAGTGCTAGGCCGGGACTAGCTTACAATGAGCAGTTCTTC. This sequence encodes CSARPGLAYNEQFF.

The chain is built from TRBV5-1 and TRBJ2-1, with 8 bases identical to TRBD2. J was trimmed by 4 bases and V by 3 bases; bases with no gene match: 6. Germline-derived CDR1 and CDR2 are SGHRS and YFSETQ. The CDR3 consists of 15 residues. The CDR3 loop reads CASSWGGRLYNEQFF. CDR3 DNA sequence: TGCGCCAGCAGCTGGGGCGGGAGGCTGTACAATGAGCAGTTCTTC.

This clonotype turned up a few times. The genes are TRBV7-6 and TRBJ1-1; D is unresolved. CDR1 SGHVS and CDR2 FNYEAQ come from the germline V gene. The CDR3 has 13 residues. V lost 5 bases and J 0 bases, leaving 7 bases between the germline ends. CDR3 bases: TGTGCCAGCAGCCCACTTTTGAACACTGAAGCTTTCTTT. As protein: CASSPLLNTEAFF.

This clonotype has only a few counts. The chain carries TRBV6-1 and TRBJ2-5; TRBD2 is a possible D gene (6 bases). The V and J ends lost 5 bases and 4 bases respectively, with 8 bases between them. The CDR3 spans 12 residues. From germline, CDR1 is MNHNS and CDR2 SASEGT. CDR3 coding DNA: TGTGCCAGCAGTCCGGGGGTAGAGACCCAGTACTTC. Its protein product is CASSPGVETQYF.